The 27 T cell receptor beta chains presented below share a single source sample, sequenced in a study of human T cells and chemical hapten exposure. Using its own MiXCR run on the RACE reads, TCRdb lists one record per CDR3 protein. Here the sample spans about 120,000 distinct CDR3 sequences, about 12% being singletons. The time point: patch test 1, 2 weeks after DPC sensitization. As for treatment: therapeutic diphenylcyclopropenone sensitization with weekly scalp DPC. The specimen comprised whole blood, sampled in connection with sensitization to the hapten diphenylcyclopropenone (DPC). These receptors came from a woman between 50 and 59 years old with alopecia areata. Some clones in this sample may be carry-over from other donors' samples.

This clonotype was recorded at least ten times. V is TRBV29-1 and J is TRBJ1-5, with a tentative D call TRBD1 (5 bases). The V gene's germline CDR1 is SQVTM and CDR2 ANQGSEA. V dropped 1 base and J dropped 5 bases, with 12 bases sitting between them. The CDR3 length is 14 residues. Here the CDR3 DNA reads TGCAGCGTTGAAGTGGCAGGGCAGGATCAGCCCCAGCATTTT. It translates to CSVEVAGQDQPQHF.

In this sample, this clonotype turned up a few times. J is TRBJ1-1 and V is TRBV20-1, with 7 bases that match TRBD1. This CDR3 spans 17 amino acids. With 0 bases clipped from V and 0 bases from J, the junction kept 10 bases outside the gene matches. Germline CDR1 is DFQATT and CDR2 is SNEGSKA (reference sequence). As DNA, the CDR3 is TGCAGTGCTAGAGATTATAGGGGGCAGATGATGAACACTGAAGCTTTCTTT. Encoded protein: CSARDYRGQMMNTEAFF.

This clonotype was observed many times. The V and J genes are TRBV20-1 and TRBJ2-2; D possibly uses TRBD1 or TRBD2 (5 bases each). The germline V and J ends were trimmed by 0 bases and 13 bases, with 15 bases remaining between them. The CDR3 loop spans 13 amino acids. Germline loops: CDR1 DFQATT, CDR2 SNEGSKA (reference sequence). The CDR3 loop reads CSARDPEGMGLFF. The CDR3 DNA sequence: TGCAGTGCTAGAGATCCTGAGGGGATGGGGCTGTTTTTT.

This clonotype was seen more than once but under ten times. The rearrangement uses TRBV19 and TRBJ2-2; 7 nucleotides agree with TRBD1. V trimming: 1 base; J trimming: 5 bases; junction bases outside the gene matches: 1. The CDR3 consists of 14 residues. CDR1 is LNHDA and CDR2 is SQIVND in the germline V gene (reference sequence). In DNA form, the CDR3 reads TGTGCCAGTAGTATAGGACAGGGAACCGGGGAGCTGTTTTTT. This sequence encodes CASSIGQGTGELFF.

The J gene is TRBJ2-1, the V gene TRBV16; D not resolved. V was shortened by 0 bases and J by 0 bases, with 9 bases between the two germline ends. The germline V gene has CDR1 KGHSY and CDR2 FQNENV. The CDR3 length is 16 residues. The CDR3 bases are TGTGCCAGCAGCCAATCAGGCAGAAGCTCCTACAATGAGCAGTTCTTC. Its translation is CASSQSGRSSYNEQFF.

This clonotype appeared many times. The gene calls are TRBV20-1 and TRBJ2-1; 8 positions agree with TRBD1. Germline values: CDR1 DFQATT, CDR2 SNEGSKA (reference sequence). This CDR3 comprises 14 residues. Trimming took 3 bases from V and 4 from J; bases not matched to a gene: 5. The CDR3 nucleotides are TGCAGTGCTAGGACGGGGGACAGGTACAATGAGCAGTTCTTC. Its translation is CSARTGDRYNEQFF.

The chain joins TRBV7-2 to TRBJ1-6; a weak D match, TRBD1 (6 bases). V was trimmed by 3 bases and J by 9 bases, leaving 12 bases between them. Germline CDR1 SGHTA, CDR2 FQGNSA. The CDR3 contains 14 residues. CDR3 in amino acids: CASSFRQVSSPLHF. CDR3 bases: TGTGCCAGCAGCTTTAGACAGGTTTCTTCACCCCTCCACTTT.

The rearrangement uses TRBV2 and TRBJ2-3; 7 bases agree with TRBD1. From germline, CDR1 is SNHLY and CDR2 FYNNEI. Germline trimming cut 11 bases from V and 7 bases from J; bases unmatched to any gene: 15. This CDR3 is 14 amino acids long. In DNA, the CDR3 is TGTGCCGTACATAAAAGGACAGGACGGTATACGCAGTATTTT. It encodes CAVHKRTGRYTQYF.

V usage is TRBV7-9 and J usage is TRBJ2-5; D is perhaps TRBD2 (5 bases). The germline CDR1 and CDR2 sequences are SEHNR and FQNEAQ (reference sequence). The CDR3 covers 13 residues. V was clipped by 2 bases and J by 4 bases, with 8 bases between them. The CDR3 sequence: CASSLLAGETQYF. In nucleotides, the CDR3 is TGTGCCAGCAGCTTACTAGCAGGAGAGACCCAGTACTTC.

This clonotype has at least ten counts. The rearrangement uses TRBV7-9 and TRBJ2-3; weak D call: TRBD1 (5 bases). V lost 8 bases to trimming and J lost 7 bases, with 13 bases between them. The length of the CDR3 is 12 residues. CDR1 is SEHNR, CDR2 FQNEAQ, per germline (reference sequence). CDR3 loop: CASGKGAYTQYF. In DNA form, the CDR3 reads TGTGCCAGCGGAAAAGGGGCATATACGCAGTATTTT.

The chain links TRBV5-4 to TRBJ1-5, with D possibly matching TRBD1 (5 bases). Germline V CDR1 and CDR2: SGHNT, YYREEE (reference sequence). CDR3 size: 13 residues. The V end was cut by 4 bases, the J end by 5 bases, with 10 bases between. The DNA for the CDR3 is TGTGCCAGCAGCCCGGGGACCGATCAGCCCCAGCATTTT. Protein product: CASSPGTDQPQHF. The full variable domain, in which reference TRBV5-4 and TRBJ1-5 provide the parts outside the CDR3, is ETGVTQSPTHLIKTRGQQVTLRCSSQSGHNTVSWYQQALGQGPQFIFQYYREEENGRGNFPPRFSGLQFPNYSSELNVNALELDDSALYLCASSPGTDQPQHFGDGTRLSIL.

This clonotype was seen just once. The chain combines TRBV28 with TRBJ1-2, with TRBD1 matching 10 bases. Looked up from germline, CDR1 is MDHEN and CDR2 is SYDVKM. The trim removed 2 bases at V and 8 bases at J, leaving 5 bases unmatched. CDR3 length: 14 amino acids. The CDR3 protein is CASSLGTGVRGYTF. CDR3 sequence (DNA): TGTGCCAGCAGTTTAGGGACAGGGGTGCGAGGCTACACCTTC.

The gene calls are TRBV20-1 and TRBJ1-1, with D possibly matching TRBD1 (5 bases). V was trimmed by 2 bases and J by 4 bases, leaving 20 bases between them. CDR1 and CDR2 (germline): DFQATT, SNEGSKA (reference sequence). CDR3 size: 16 residues. CDR3 residues: CSARKTGFTDATEAFF. The DNA for the CDR3 is TGCAGTGCTAGAAAAACAGGATTTACTGATGCCACTGAAGCTTTCTTT.

The chain recombines TRBV4-1 with TRBJ1-2, with 7 bases identical to TRBD1. Per the germline V gene, CDR1 is MGHRA and CDR2 is YSYEKL. J was trimmed by 2 bases and V by 1 base; bases with no gene match: 4. The CDR3 loop spans 15 amino acids. The CDR3 here is CASSQAKGANYGYTF. The CDR3, as DNA: TGCGCCAGCAGCCAAGCGAAGGGGGCCAACTATGGCTACACCTTC.

In this sample, this clonotype turned up a few times. The chain links TRBV28 to TRBJ2-7; D might be TRBD1 (5 bases). This CDR3 is built from 12 residues. The V end was cut by 7 bases, the J end by 2 bases, with 9 bases between. The V gene's germline CDR1 is MDHEN and CDR2 SYDVKM. CDR3 DNA sequence: TGTGCCAGCAACCAGGGCGCCTACGAGCAGTACTTC. Its translation: CASNQGAYEQYF.

The chain is built from TRBV3-1 and TRBJ2-7, with 9 bases matching TRBD2. V shed 1 base, J shed 0 bases, and the junction held 7 bases outside the gene matches. The CDR3 length is 17 residues. The germline V gene has CDR1 LGHDT and CDR2 YNNKEL (reference sequence). Here the CDR3 reads CASSQAVASGTSYEQYF. The CDR3, as DNA: TGTGCCAGCAGCCAAGCGGTCGCTAGCGGGACCTCCTACGAGCAGTACTTC.

This clonotype was observed many times. The rearrangement joins TRBV7-2 to TRBJ2-7, with 9 bases that match TRBD1. The germline V gene has CDR1 SGHTA and CDR2 FQGNSA. This CDR3 contains 15 residues. After removal of 5 bases from V and 3 bases from J, the junction contained 8 bases not matched to a gene. The CDR3 nucleotides read TGTGCCAGCAGCGATCCGGGACAGGGATACTACGAGCAGTACTTC. Protein product: CASSDPGQGYYEQYF.

This clonotype was seen a handful of times. The V call is TRBV7-2, the J call TRBJ2-1; 11 bases fit TRBD1. Per the germline V gene, CDR1 is SGHTA and CDR2 is FQGNSA. Trimming at V came to 4 bases and at J to 9 bases, leaving 8 bases not matched to a gene. The CDR3 is 15 amino acids. The CDR3 DNA follows: TGTGCCAGCAGCTCCCGGACAGGGGGCTGGAGTGAGCAGTTCTTC. The encoded protein is CASSSRTGGWSEQFF.

This clonotype was counted many times. The chain joins TRBV13 to TRBJ2-1, with 7 bases fitting TRBD2. The trim removed 2 bases at V and 9 bases at J, leaving 4 bases unmatched. The CDR3 length is 13 residues. From germline, CDR1 is PRHDT and CDR2 FYEKMQ (reference sequence). The CDR3 sequence is CASSLWTRGEQFF. In DNA, the CDR3 is TGTGCCAGCAGCTTATGGACTAGGGGTGAGCAGTTCTTC. The full variable domain, with the rest looked up from reference TRBV13 and TRBJ2-1, is AAGVIQSPRHLIKEKRETATLKCYPIPRHDTVYWYQQGPGQDPQFLISFYEKMQSDKGSIPDRFSAQQFSDYHSELNMSSLELGDSALYFCASSLWTRGEQFFGPGTRLTVL.

The chain has TRBV6-2 or TRBV6-3 and TRBJ2-1; 13 bases are shared with TRBD2. V shed 5 bases, J shed 8 bases, and the junction held 6 bases outside the gene matches. This CDR3 has 15 residues. Germline V gene sequence: CDR1 MNHEY, CDR2 SVGEGT. CDR3 loop: CASSPTSGRIYEQFF. CDR3 coding DNA: TGTGCCAGCAGTCCGACTAGCGGGAGGATCTATGAGCAGTTCTTC.

Ten or more counts support this clonotype. As DNA, the CDR3 is TGTGCCAGCAGCCCTGCCGAGGGGGCCAGTTATCAGCCCCAGCATTTT. This sequence encodes CASSPAEGASYQPQHF. The chain joins TRBV2 to TRBJ1-5, with 7 nucleotides matching TRBD1. After removal of 6 bases from V and 5 bases from J, the junction contained 13 bases not matched to a gene. Germline V CDR1 and CDR2: SNHLY, FYNNEI. The CDR3 covers 16 residues.

This clonotype showed up many times. The rearrangement joins TRBV5-6 to TRBJ1-2, with unresolved D. V lost 2 bases and J 6 bases, leaving 5 bases between the germline ends. CDR3 size: 11 residues. The V gene's germline CDR1 is SGHDT and CDR2 YYEEEE. The CDR3 reads CASSLYDGYTF. CDR3 DNA: TGTGCCAGCAGCTTATATGATGGCTACACCTTC. Based on the CDR3 plus reference TRBV5-6 and TRBJ1-2, the full variable domain is DAGVTQSPTHLIKTRGQQVTLRCSPKSGHDTVSWYQQALGQGPQFIFQYYEEEERQRGNFPDRFSGHQFPNYSSELNVNALLLGDSALYLCASSLYDGYTFGSGTRLTVV.

This clonotype has more than one count but fewer than ten. The chain carries TRBV11-2 and TRBJ2-1, with D perhaps TRBD1 (6 bases). CDR1 and CDR2 (germline): SGHAT, FQNNGV. The CDR3 loop spans 14 amino acids. Trimming cost V 7 bases and J 4 bases, with 14 bases left between them. The CDR3 coding sequence is TGTGCCAGCACTGAAGACAGGCGATACAATGAGCAGTTCTTC. Its translation: CASTEDRRYNEQFF.

This clonotype was recorded at least ten times. The chain combines TRBV28 with TRBJ2-5, with TRBD2 matching over 13 bases. This CDR3 comprises 17 residues. Germline V gene lookup returns CDR1 MDHEN and CDR2 SYDVKM. V lost 2 bases to trimming and J lost 4 bases; unmatched junction nucleotides: 7. The CDR3: CASSLRRTSGGGETQYF. The CDR3 DNA reads as TGTGCCAGCAGTTTACGCCGGACTAGCGGGGGCGGAGAGACCCAGTACTTC.

In its sample, this clonotype was seen a few times. V and J are TRBV12-3 or TRBV12-4 and TRBJ2-2; the match to TRBD2 covers 8 bases. J lost 6 bases, V lost 6 bases, and 12 bases had no gene match. This CDR3 spans 16 amino acids. The CDR3 nucleotides are TGTGCCAGCAGGCCGGGAGGGACGAGGAGGGCCGGGGAGCTGTTTTTT. Protein sequence: CASRPGGTRRAGELFF.

The sample holds a few counts of this clonotype. The V call is TRBV6-2 or TRBV6-3, the J call TRBJ1-1, with D possibly matching TRBD1 (5 bases). The length of the CDR3 is 14 residues. With 10 bases removed from V and 3 bases from J, the gap between germline ends came to 18 bases. Germline V gene sequence: CDR1 MNHEY, CDR2 SVGEGT. Written as DNA, the CDR3 is TGTGCCACCACACAGCGGGACGGCTACACTGAAGCTTTCTTT. The encoded protein is CATTQRDGYTEAFF.

This clonotype occurred many times. Here the CDR3 reads CASSYSRQYSNQPQHF. DNA of the CDR3: TGTGCCAGCAGTTACTCGCGACAGTATAGCAATCAGCCCCAGCATTTT. J is TRBJ1-5 and V is TRBV6-6, with a tentative D call TRBD1 (5 bases). Germline V gene data show CDR1 as MNHNY and CDR2 as SVGAGI (reference sequence). V was trimmed by 0 bases and J by 0 bases, leaving 9 bases between them. This CDR3 region has 16 residues.